This T cell receptor (beta chain) was retrieved from a study of T cell clonality in common variable immunodeficiency. The protocol was immunoSEQ multiplex PCR, while the TCRdb copy is restricted to in-frame clones and leaves out a portion. The sample presents just over 15,000 clones, none singletons. CDR1 is SQVTM, CDR2 ANQGSEA, per germline. This CDR3 is built from 11 residues. V lost 6 bases, J lost 7 bases, and 12 bases lay in between. The study, taken as a whole, reports: Compared with controls, CVID subjects had fewer shared TCRbeta clones. Reportedly, TCR beta sequences from common variable immunodeficiency showed fewer deletions and N-nucleotide insertions.

A remark on this clone: Its antigen is as yet unknown. Read coverage stops 3 residues before the CDR3 terminus; the germline J gene supplies the remainder.

The J gene is TRBJ1-2, the V gene TRBV29-1, with D possibly TRBD1 on 6 matching bases. The clonotype originates from a human donor with common variable immunodeficiency. Sequenced: peripheral blood mononuclear cells. The part of the CDR3 DNA that was read is TGCAGCGTGAGACAGGAAACTGGC. The encoded protein is CSVRQETG. The entire CDR3 is CSVRQETGYTF.